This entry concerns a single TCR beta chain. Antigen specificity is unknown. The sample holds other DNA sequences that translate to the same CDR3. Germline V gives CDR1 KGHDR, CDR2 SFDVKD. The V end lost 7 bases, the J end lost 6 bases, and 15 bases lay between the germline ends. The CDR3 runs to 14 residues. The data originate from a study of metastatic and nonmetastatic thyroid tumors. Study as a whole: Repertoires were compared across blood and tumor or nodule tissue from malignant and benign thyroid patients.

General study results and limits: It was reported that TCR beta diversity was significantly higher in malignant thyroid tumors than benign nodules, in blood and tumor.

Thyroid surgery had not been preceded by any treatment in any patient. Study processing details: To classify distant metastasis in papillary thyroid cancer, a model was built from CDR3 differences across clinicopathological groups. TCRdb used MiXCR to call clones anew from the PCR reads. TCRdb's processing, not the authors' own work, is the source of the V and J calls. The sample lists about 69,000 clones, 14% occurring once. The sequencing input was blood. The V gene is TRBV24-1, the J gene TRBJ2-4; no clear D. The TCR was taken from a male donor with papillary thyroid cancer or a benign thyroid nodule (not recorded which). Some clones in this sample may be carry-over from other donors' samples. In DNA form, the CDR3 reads TGTGCCACCAGCCCCGGGCCCGACTTAAACATTCAGTACTTC. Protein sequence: CATSPGPDLNIQYF.